Presented here are 4 T cell receptor beta chains from one specimen sequenced in a study of OX40 agonist ivuxolimab in advanced cancers. The repertoire was sequenced with immunoSEQ multiplex PCR; TCRdb's copy has only in-frame clones and lacks some. The sample contains 25,000 to 35,000 clones, 86% of which appear only once. The sample in question was CD4+ or CD8+ T cells sorted from blood, obtained in a trial of the OX40 agonist ivuxolimab. The source of these receptors is an adult with an advanced solid tumor such as melanoma, head and neck, liver or kidney cancer.

This rearrangement joins TRBV11-2 to TRBJ2-3; TRBD1 might be the D (6 bases). This CDR3 contains 15 residues. Germline V gene lookup returns CDR1 SGHAT and CDR2 FQNNGV. V lost 4 bases, J lost 0 bases, and 11 bases lay in between. CDR3: CASSWGPASTDTQYF. CDR3 nucleotide sequence: TGTGCCAGCAGCTGGGGGCCCGCTAGCACAGATACGCAGTATTTT.

This chain joins TRBV7-3 and TRBJ2-3; possibly TRBD2 for D (5 bases). Germline values: CDR1 SGHTA, CDR2 FQGTGA. Trimming shortened V by 5 bases and J by 2 bases, and 17 bases separated the two germline ends. The CDR3 contains 16 residues. This CDR3 is CASSKDPDYSTDTQYF. The CDR3 region has the DNA TGTGCCAGCAGCAAAGACCCCGACTACTCCACAGATACGCAGTATTTT.

J is TRBJ1-2 and V is TRBV20-1; unclear D gene. Per the germline V gene, CDR1 is DFQATT and CDR2 is SNEGSKA (reference sequence). There are 11 residues in the CDR3. V was pared by 1 base and J by 5 bases, with 5 bases between. The CDR3 nucleotides read TGCAGTGCTAGAGGCGGGTATGGCTACACCTTC. It codes for CSARGGYGYTF.

This clone showed up just a few times. The chain uses TRBV10-1 and TRBJ2-7, with TRBD1 matching 9 bases. This CDR3 contains 13 residues. The germline gives CDR1 WNHNN, CDR2 SYGVQD (reference sequence). Losses at the gene ends were 6 bases for V and 2 bases for J; bases not matched to a gene: 2. The CDR3 sequence is CASSRDRAYEQYF. The CDR3 DNA is TGCGCCAGCAGCCGGGACAGGGCCTACGAGCAGTACTTC.